This TCR beta chain came from a study of shared clonotypes between healthy human individuals. Study background: CD8 memory received one plate per donor, CD8 naive two, CD4 memory three and CD4 naive three.

This clone was recorded a few times. Its target is unknown. This same CDR3 is encoded by further DNA sequences in the sample. General study results and limits: In a few donors, about 5% of naive CD4 clonotypes appeared in common. At large depth, rarefaction still showed sorted-subset sequencing to be incomplete.

All of the donors resided in Nashville, Tennessee, and each was a Caucasian adult. Germline values: CDR1 SGHRS, CDR2 YFSETQ. The V and J ends lost 2 bases and 4 bases respectively, with 3 bases between them. The CDR3 is 11 residues long. Only in-frame clones appear in the TCRdb table, and some are missing; sequencing was by immunoSEQ multiplex PCR. Here the sample spans about a million clones, 70% to 80% being singletons. The rearrangement uses TRBV5-1 and TRBJ2-5; D is uncertain. The receptor comes from a man between 18 and 35 years old in good health. The sequenced material came from memory CD4+ T cells sorted from blood. Subset noted: CD45RA-negative fraction. CDR3 DNA: TGCGCCAGCAGCTTTAGAGAGACCCAGTACTTC. Its translation: CASSFRETQYF.